This T cell receptor (beta chain) was sequenced in a study of blood T cell repertoires in COVID-19. Study at large: Samples representing acute and convalescent COVID-19 were sourced from the United States, Italy and Spain. PBMCs, B-cell-depleted T cells, or T cells were the source of the cDNA or gDNA that made up the material.

Source study methods: Reference gene primer amplification gave estimated nucleated cell counts. Using immunoSEQ multiplex PCR, the repertoire was profiled, and TCRdb retains in-frame clones only, with some absent. V and J calls and clone size are those listed in that table; D and trimming were worked out from the DNA. The repertoire has approximately 140,000 clones, roughly nine tenths of them found once; the top ten carry 13%. The CDR3 contains 16 residues. CDR1 is SGDLS and CDR2 is YYNGEE in the germline V gene. V was clipped by 3 bases and J by 1 base; unmatched bases: 7. Followed longitudinally, the Seattle patients had been enrolled during active infection.

The sequence was collected from a young man with COVID-19, enrolled during active disease. The V and J genes are TRBV9 and TRBJ2-7, with TRBD2 matching 10 bases. Sequencing used peripheral blood. The CDR3 DNA sequence: TGTGCCAGCAGCGGACCCTCTAGCGGGGGTTCCTACGAGCAGTACTTC. Translating it yields CASSGPSSGGSYEQYF. Variable domain in full (rest from reference TRBV9 and TRBJ2-7): DSGVTQTPKHLITATGQRVTLRCSPRSGDLSVYWYQQSLDQGLQFLIQYYNGEERAKGNILERFSAQQFPDLHSELNLSSLELGDSALYFCASSGPSSGGSYEQYFGPGTRLTVT.